This TCR beta chain was retrieved from a study of spatial heterogeneity in lung cancer. Study overall: Detection of beta-chain sequences consistently exceeded that of alpha-chain sequences. Averaged across combinations, each unique TCR and UMI pairing appeared more than ten times in raw reads, which were uncorrected.

The CDR3 has 15 amino acids. Trimming removed 2 bases from V and 6 bases from J, with 11 bases in between. Germline V lookup: CDR1 SGHAT, CDR2 FQNNGV. TCRdb re-called the 5' RACE reads with MiXCR, one entry per CDR3 protein. The sample has some 25,000 distinct CDR3 sequences; roughly 13% are singletons. The time point denotes: sample taken at primary tumor resection. Whole RNA came from tumor, nontumor lung or frozen PBMC and was sequenced without being sorted. The chain joins TRBV11-2 to TRBJ1-6; unclear D gene. Sequencing was performed on PBMCs, taken at surgery. This TCR was recovered from a female donor with early-stage non-small cell lung cancer. The CDR3 bases are TGTGCCAGCAGCTTATTCAGAGGAACTAATTCACCCCTCCACTTT. Translated: CASSLFRGTNSPLHF.